This T cell receptor beta chain was recovered during a study of T-cell memory formation after mild COVID-19 (dated by TCRdb to the early 2020s). Broadly, across the study: TCR sequence clusters from the two donors were found to be largely donor specific. Longitudinal TCRalpha and TCRbeta repertoire sequencing tracked T-cell clones expanding and contracting after mild COVID-19 in a couple of donors. Two young, previously healthy adult volunteers made up the cohort, one male and one female.

PBMCs were isolated by Ficoll-Paque density gradient centrifugation. The paper as a whole reports these results and caveats: Some responding clones were found in pre-infection memory, which suggests that pre-existing cross-reactive memory T cells took part in the SARS-CoV-2 response. The study covered only a couple of mild cases, and larger cohorts including severe cases with pre-infection samples were considered necessary. Contracting CD4+ clones were found mainly in CM and EM memory subsets, while CD8+ clones were enriched in EMRA. From day 15 to 85, contracting clones showed balanced CD4/CD8 phenotypes, whereas a second wave of clones that expanded from day 15 to 37 leaned towards CD4+. Whether the second-wave clones peaking on day 37 were SARS-CoV-2 specific was not confirmed.

Between the V and J ends, shortened by 0 bases and 9 bases respectively, the junction contains 0 bases. Sequences MGHRA (CDR1) and YSYEKL (CDR2) are obtained from the germline V gene. From the cysteine through the phenylalanine, the CDR3 covers 11 amino acids. Kept here is only the CDR3 DNA, which spans 33 bases and is read in frame from base 1. For sequencing, an Illumina NovaSeq 6000 was employed. Using 5'RACE with constant-segment primers, TCRalpha and TCRbeta cDNA libraries were constructed, with sample barcodes and unique molecular identifiers added in the process. RNA was extracted from every sample with Trizol reagent. Libraries were amplified in two PCR steps, with a second sample barcode and Illumina TruSeq adapters added in the second step. Libraries were sequenced on an Illumina NovaSeq with 2 x 150 bp paired-end reads. Per the source publication's procedure: Demultiplexing of reads and collapsing into UMI-guided consensus sequences were performed with migec v1.2.7. With mixcr v2.1.11, UMI consensuses were aligned to TRA and TRB V and J templates and assembled into clonotypes. A clonotype was counted as expanded or contracted only if both edgeR and NoisET called the change significant, with noise models trained on biological replicates. For edgeR calls, the thresholds were a false discovery rate-adjusted p below 0.01 and a log2 fold-change of 1. As an exploratory analysis of dynamics, max-normalized trajectories of the 1000 most abundant clonotypes were examined by PCA with hierarchical clustering. The CD4 or CD8 phenotype of responding clones was assigned using the separately sequenced CD4+ and CD8+ repertoires. TCRdb took the public reads, trimmed them with fastp at Q25, ran MiXCR for clone calling and kept in-frame beta chains. Entries that share a CDR3 protein sequence are merged under the most common genes and DNA. The authors' filters were not applied to this entry. The sample table lists around 90,000 distinct CDR3 sequences, around 16% of them with a count of one. Jointly, the top ten make up around two fifths of the sample.

Details on this clonotype: Its antigen target is currently unknown. The input lacks base qualities; no much larger clone sits a single base away.

This TCR came from a man aged 18 to 29 who had mild COVID-19 (a few samples of this study predate the infection). The sample titles of this study are shuffled in the database, so cell type and time point are left out; the donor was told from shared clones. The sample comprised PBMCs or a T cell subset sorted from them (not recorded which). Rearrangement joined TRBV4-1 to TRBJ1-6, with no confident D gene call. The DNA is TGCGCCAGCAGCCAAGATTCACCCCTCCACTTT. Its protein reads: CASSQDSPLHF.